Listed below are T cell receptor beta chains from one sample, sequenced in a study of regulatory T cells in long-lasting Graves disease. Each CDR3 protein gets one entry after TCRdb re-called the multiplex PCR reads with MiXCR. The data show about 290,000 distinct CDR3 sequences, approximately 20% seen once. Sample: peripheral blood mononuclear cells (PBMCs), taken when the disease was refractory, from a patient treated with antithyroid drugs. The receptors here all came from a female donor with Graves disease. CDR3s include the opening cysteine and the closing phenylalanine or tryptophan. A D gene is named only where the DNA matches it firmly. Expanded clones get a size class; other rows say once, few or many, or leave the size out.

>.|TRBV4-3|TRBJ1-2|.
TGCGCCAGCAGCCAAGATTGGGTTGATCAGGGCTATGGCTACACCTTC
CASSQDWVDQGYGYTF
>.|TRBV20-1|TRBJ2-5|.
TGCAGTGCTAGAGATGCAACCCCAGAGGGGCAGTACTTC
CSARDATPEGQYF
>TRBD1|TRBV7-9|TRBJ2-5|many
TGTGCCAGCAGCCTGGACAGGATCCAAGAGACCCAGTACTTC
CASSLDRIQETQYF
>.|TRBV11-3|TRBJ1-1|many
TGTGCCAGCAGCGTTAACAGGTTGTCTGAAGCTTTCTTT
CASSVNRLSEAFF
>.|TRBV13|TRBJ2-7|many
TGTGCCAGCAGCTTAGAGGCCAGCTACGAGCAGTACTTC
CASSLEASYEQYF
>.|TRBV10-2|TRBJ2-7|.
TGCGCCAGCAGTGAGATAGGGGACGAGCAGTACTTC
CASSEIGDEQYF
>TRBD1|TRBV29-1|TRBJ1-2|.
TGCAGCGTGGCCCGGACAGGGGAGAAGTTTGGCTACACCTTC
CSVARTGEKFGYTF
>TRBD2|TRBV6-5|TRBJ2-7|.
TGTGCCAGCAGTTACTCGAGGCTGGGGGGGGGCTACGAGCAGTACTTC
CASSYSRLGGGYEQYF
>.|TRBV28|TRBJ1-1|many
TGTGCCAGCAGTTTTGGAGGGGGTGGGATGAAACAAGCTTTCTTT
CASSFGGGGMKQAFF
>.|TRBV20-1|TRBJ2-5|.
TGCAGTTACAGTAGCTCGGGGCAAGAGACCCAGTACTTC
CSYSSSGQETQYF
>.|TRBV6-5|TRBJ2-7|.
TGTGCCAGCAGTTACGATGCACAGATCGGCGAGCAGTACTTC
CASSYDAQIGEQYF
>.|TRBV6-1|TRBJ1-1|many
TGTGCCAGCAGCAGGGACACCCGCATCGACACTGAAGCTTTCTTT
CASSRDTRIDTEAFF
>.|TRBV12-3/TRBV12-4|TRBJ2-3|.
TGTGCCAGCAGTTTTCGGGGACTCACAGATACGCAGTATTTT
CASSFRGLTDTQYF
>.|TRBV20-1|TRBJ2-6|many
TGCAGTCCGTTTGGCTCTGGGGCCAACGTCCTGACTTTC
CSPFGSGANVLTF
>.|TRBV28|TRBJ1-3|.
TGTGCCAGCCGCGGGGGGGCCTCTGGAAACACCATATATTTT
CASRGGASGNTIYF
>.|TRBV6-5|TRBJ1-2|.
TGTGCCAGCAGTTATGGGTTGGTGTGGGGCAGGGCAAATCCTAACTATGGCTACACCTTC
CASSYGLVWGRANPNYGYTF
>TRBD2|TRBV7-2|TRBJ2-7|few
TGTGCCAGCAGCTTAGCAGGGACTAGCGGGAGGTGGAACGAGCAGTACTTC
CASSLAGTSGRWNEQYF
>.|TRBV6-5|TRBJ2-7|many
TGTGCCAGCAGTTATTCGTGGCGGGCTACCTACGAGCAGTACTTC
CASSYSWRATYEQYF
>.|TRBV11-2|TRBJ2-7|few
TGTGCCAGCAGCTTAAATGAGGTGGGGGCTAGCGGATACTACGAGCAGTACTTC
CASSLNEVGASGYYEQYF
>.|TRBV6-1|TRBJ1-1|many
TGTGCCAGCAGTGAGGGAGGCAAGAACACTGAAGCTTTCTTT
CASSEGGKNTEAFF
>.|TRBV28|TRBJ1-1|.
TGTGCCAGCAGTTTCGGCCGGGTCCTGATTGGCACTGAAGCTTCCTTT
CASSFGRVLIGTEASF
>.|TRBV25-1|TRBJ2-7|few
TGTGCCAGCAGTCGCGGAGTGGCACGCTGGAGGCAGTACTTC
CASSRGVARWRQYF
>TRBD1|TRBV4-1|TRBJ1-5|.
TGCGCCAGCAGCCAACTAATTAACACCGACAGGGATCAGCCCCAGCATTTT
CASSQLINTDRDQPQHF
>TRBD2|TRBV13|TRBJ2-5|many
TGTGCCAGCAGCGCGGGGGATCAAGAGACCCAGTACTTC
CASSAGDQETQYF
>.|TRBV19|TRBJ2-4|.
TGTGCCAGTAGTATAGGCACATTGATAGCCAAAAACATTCAGTACTTC
CASSIGTLIAKNIQYF
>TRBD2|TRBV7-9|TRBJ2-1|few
TGTGCCAGCACCACCCTCAGGGGGACTAGCGGCCGCAATGAGCAGTTCTTC
CASTTLRGTSGRNEQFF
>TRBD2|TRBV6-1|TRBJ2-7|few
TGTGCCAGCAGCTCCCTCCGACTAGCGGGAGCCTACGAGCAGTACTTC
CASSSLRLAGAYEQYF
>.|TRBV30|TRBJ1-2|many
TGTGCCTGGAGTGCCGGAGGCATTTATGGCTACACCTTC
CAWSAGGIYGYTF
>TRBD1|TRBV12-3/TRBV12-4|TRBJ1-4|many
TGTGCCAGCAGTTTCGGTAGGGACAGCCCGGATGAAAAACTGTTTTTT
CASSFGRDSPDEKLFF
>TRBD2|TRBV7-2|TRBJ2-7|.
TGTGCCAGCAGCTTGAGCAAGCGGGAGTTCGAGCAGTACTTC
CASSLSKREFEQYF
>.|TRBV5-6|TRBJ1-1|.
TGTGCCAGCAGCTTGGGACAGCAGAACACTGAAGCTTTCTTT
CASSLGQQNTEAFF
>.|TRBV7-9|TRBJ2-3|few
TGTGCCAGCAGCTCCGGACTACGCGATACGCAGTATTTT
CASSSGLRDTQYF
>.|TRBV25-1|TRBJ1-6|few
TGTGCCAGCGGAACAGGGACTAATTCACCCCTCCACTTT
CASGTGTNSPLHF
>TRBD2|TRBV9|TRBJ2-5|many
TGTGCCAGCAGCGTAGGAGCGGGAGGGGGAGAGACCCAGTACTTC
CASSVGAGGGETQYF
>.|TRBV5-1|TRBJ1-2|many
TGCGCCAGCAGCTTGGCGGTGAATTTGGACTATGGCTACACCTTC
CASSLAVNLDYGYTF
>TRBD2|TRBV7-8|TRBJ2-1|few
TGTGCCAGCAGGCTCGCACTAGCGGGGTACAATGAGCAGTTCTTC
CASRLALAGYNEQFF
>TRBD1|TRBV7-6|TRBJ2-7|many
TGTGCCAGCAGCGGTGGGACAGTCTCCTACGAGCAGTACTTC
CASSGGTVSYEQYF
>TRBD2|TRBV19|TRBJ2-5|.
TGTGCCAGTAGTCCTACGACTAGCGAACTTCAAGAGACCCAGTACTTC
CASSPTTSELQETQYF
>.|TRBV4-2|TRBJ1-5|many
TGTGCCAGCAGCCAAGATTTGAGGAACGATCAGCCCCAGCATTTT
CASSQDLRNDQPQHF
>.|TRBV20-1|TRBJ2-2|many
TGCAGTGCTAGAGATCACTACGGAACCGGGGAGCTGTTTTTT
CSARDHYGTGELFF
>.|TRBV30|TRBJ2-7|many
TGTGCCTGGGGGGAGATCTCCTACGAGCAGTACTTC
CAWGEISYEQYF
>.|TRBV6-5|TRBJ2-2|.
TGTGCCAGCAGTTTCGGCCTTACCGGGGAGCTGTTTTTT
CASSFGLTGELFF
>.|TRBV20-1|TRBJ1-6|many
TGCAGTGCTAGAGATCTGAGTACTACAGGACGCAATTCACCCCTCCACTTT
CSARDLSTTGRNSPLHF
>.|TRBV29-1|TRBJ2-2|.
TGCAGCGTTGAGGGGGACGCGACCGGGGAGCTGTTTTTT
CSVEGDATGELFF
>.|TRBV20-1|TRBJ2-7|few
TGCAGTGCTAGAGGGGGGCTACAAGGGCCCTACGAGCAGTACTTC
CSARGGLQGPYEQYF
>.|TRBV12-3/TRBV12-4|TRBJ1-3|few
TGTGCCAGCAGTCGTTCTACAGGGAGCTCTGGAAACACCATATATTTT
CASSRSTGSSGNTIYF
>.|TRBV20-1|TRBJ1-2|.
TGCAGTGCTCTATCATCGGGGGCTGGTGGCTACACCTTC
CSALSSGAGGYTF
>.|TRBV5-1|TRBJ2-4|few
TGCGCCAGCAGCTTGGGAGCGGACGCCAAAAACATTCAGTACTTC
CASSLGADAKNIQYF
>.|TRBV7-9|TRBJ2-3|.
TGTGCCAGCAGCCCGGACATAAATACGCAGTATTTT
CASSPDINTQYF
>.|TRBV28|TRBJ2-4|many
TGTGCCAGCAGTTTAGGGACCGTAGCCAAAAACATTCAGTACTTC
CASSLGTVAKNIQYF
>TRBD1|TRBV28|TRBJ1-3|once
TGTGCCAGCATCCCCGGCGGGGCCAGGGGGCTCGAAAACACCATATATTTT
CASIPGGARGLENTIYF